This T cell receptor (beta chain) came from a study of blood T cells in healthy people across ages. As for this clonotype: Its antigen is unknown.

Notes on the study in general: Both naive CD4+ cell counts and diversity were greater in long-lived donors than in aged donors.

Investigators took roughly 10 milliliters of peripheral blood from every donor. CDR1 is KGHSH, CDR2 LQKENI, per germline. This CDR3 is built from 13 residues. Trimming took off 2 bases at V and 2 bases at J, with 6 bases between the two ends. Then a second PCR, running about 6 to 11 cycles, was carried out with a sample-barcoded 5' primer and a J-beta primer mix. Tagging of each cDNA molecule was performed by a template-switch adaptor with 12 random nucleotides. TCRdb analysed the 5' RACE reads with MiXCR anew, one entry per CDR3 protein. This sample yields about 730,000 distinct CDR3 sequences, of which roughly 44% are seen a single time; roughly 19% belongs to the top ten.

Sequencing was performed on blood. This rearrangement joins TRBV18 to TRBJ1-2, with D hard to call. The receptor's source is a woman aged 55-69 years in good health. The CDR3 protein is CASSPSENYGYTF. CDR3 DNA sequence: TGTGCCAGCTCACCATCAGAAAACTATGGCTACACCTTC.